A single sample is the source of the 13 T cell receptor beta chains below, sequenced in a study of T cell repertoires in cytomegalovirus infection. Via MiXCR, TCRdb re-called the reads, giving one row per CDR3 protein. The sample consists of under 150,000 distinct CDR3 sequences, 30% of them appearing once. The antigens these receptors bind are not known. The sample was CD8+ T cells from cultured PBMCs, taken from culture after CMV antigen stimulation. These receptors all come from a human donor in good health (CMV status not recorded). Some clones in this sample may be carry-over from other donors' samples.

The V and J genes are TRBV7-3 and TRBJ2-7; D ambiguous. V was trimmed by 2 bases and J by 5 bases, leaving 16 bases between them. The CDR3 is 15 amino acids. CDR1 is SGHTA, CDR2 FQGTGA, per germline. The CDR3 region is CASSLGLTGFNEQYF. Here the CDR3 DNA reads TGTGCCAGCAGCTTAGGCTTGACGGGCTTCAACGAGCAGTACTTC.

The chain has TRBV7-8 and TRBJ2-7; 8 bases fit TRBD1. Germline V CDR1 and CDR2: SGHVS, FQNEAQ. This CDR3 has 15 amino acids. Trimming at V came to 3 bases and at J to 4 bases, leaving 8 bases not matched to a gene. In DNA, the CDR3 is TGTGCCAGCAGCTTGTTAGTGACAGGGGTATACGAGCAGTACTTC. Protein product: CASSLLVTGVYEQYF. Complete variable domain (other parts from reference TRBV7-8 and TRBJ2-7): GAGVSQSPRYKVAKRGQDVALRCDPISGHVSLFWYQQALGQGPEFLTYFQNEAQLDKSGLPSDRFFAERPEGSVSTLKIQRTQQEDSAVYLCASSLLVTGVYEQYFGPGTRLTVT.

This clonotype has a handful of counts. V gene TRBV9 combines with J gene TRBJ1-5; TRBD1 is a possible D gene (6 bases). CDR1 is SGDLS and CDR2 is YYNGEE in the germline V gene. The CDR3 totals 15 residues. V lost 0 bases and J 1 base, leaving 8 bases between the germline ends. The chain's CDR3 is CASSVGQGSNQPQHF. The CDR3 DNA is TGTGCCAGCAGCGTAGGGCAGGGGAGCAATCAGCCCCAGCATTTT.

This clonotype turned up a few times. The J gene is TRBJ2-5, the V gene TRBV7-8; D possibly corresponds to TRBD2 (6 bases). V was pared by 0 bases and J by 3 bases, with 14 bases between. The CDR3 totals 16 residues. The germline gives CDR1 SGHVS, CDR2 FQNEAQ. The CDR3 protein is CASSLARGAKKETQYF. CDR3 nucleotides: TGTGCCAGCAGCTTAGCGCGCGGGGCTAAAAAAGAGACCCAGTACTTC.

The chain joins TRBV7-2 to TRBJ2-7; 10 bases align to TRBD1. Germline V gives CDR1 SGHTA, CDR2 FQGNSA. V was clipped by 3 bases and J by 3 bases; unmatched bases: 11. This CDR3 region has 17 residues. The CDR3 reads CASSFSFGDRGVYEQYF. CDR3 in DNA: TGTGCCAGCAGCTTCAGCTTTGGGGACAGGGGAGTCTACGAGCAGTACTTC. Together with reference TRBV7-2 and TRBJ2-7, the CDR3 gives the full variable domain: GAGVSQSPSNKVTEKGKDVELRCDPISGHTALYWYRQSLGQGLEFLIYFQGNSAPDKSGLPSDRFSAERTGGSVSTLTIQRTQQEDSAVYLCASSFSFGDRGVYEQYFGPGTRLTVT.

This clonotype was seen a single time. This CDR3 fails to terminate in the conserved phenylalanine or tryptophan, so it likely reflects a read error. V usage is TRBV6-6 and J usage is TRBJ1-5; 9 bases are a match to TRBD1. CDR1 is MNHNY, CDR2 SVGAGI, per germline (reference sequence). V shed 6 bases, J shed 4 bases, and the junction held 4 bases outside the gene matches. The CDR3 loop spans 14 amino acids. CDR3 DNA: TGTGCCAGCAGCCCCGGACAGGGGAATCAGCCCCAGCATCTT. Translated: CASSPGQGNQPQHL.

In this sample, this clonotype turned up a few times. The chain's CDR3 is CATSRDRLQAAQPQHF. CDR3 nucleotide sequence: TGTGCCACCAGCAGAGATCGGTTACAGGCGGCTCAGCCCCAGCATTTT. The rearrangement joins TRBV15 to TRBJ1-5, with a tentative D call TRBD1 (5 bases). The CDR3 is 16 residues long. Germline V gene data show CDR1 as LNHNV and CDR2 as YYDKDF (reference sequence). Trimming cost V 0 bases and J 6 bases, with 15 bases left between them.

The chain links TRBV7-9 to TRBJ1-1; D might be TRBD1 (5 bases). CDR1 and CDR2 (germline): SEHNR, FQNEAQ (reference sequence). The CDR3 totals 13 residues. Trimming removed 5 bases from V and 4 bases from J, with 11 bases in between. The CDR3 loop is CASSALGGTEAFF. CDR3 nucleotide sequence: TGTGCCAGCAGCGCCTTGGGGGGCACTGAAGCTTTCTTT.

This clonotype was observed many times. The chain recombines TRBV12-3 or TRBV12-4 with TRBJ2-7, with TRBD1 as a possible D gene (5 bases). The V end was cut by 5 bases, the J end by 3 bases, with 14 bases between. This CDR3 comprises 14 residues. In DNA form, the CDR3 reads TGTGCCAGCAGTCCCTCTGGGGCTGACTACGAGCAGTACTTC. This codes for CASSPSGADYEQYF.

This clonotype was recorded at least ten times. This chain uses TRBV7-9 with TRBJ1-5, with a weak D call TRBD1 (6 bases). The CDR3 covers 15 residues. CDR1 and CDR2 from the germline V gene are SEHNR and FQNEAQ (reference sequence). Trimming shortened V by 5 bases and J by 0 bases, and 11 bases separated the two germline ends. The CDR3 is CASSSTGNSNQPQHF. CDR3 DNA: TGTGCCAGCAGCAGCACAGGGAATAGCAATCAGCCCCAGCATTTT.

V gene TRBV4-2 combines with J gene TRBJ2-5; TRBD1 matches at 7 bases. Germline assignment: CDR1 LGHNA and CDR2 YNFKEQ. Germline trimming cut 0 bases from V and 6 bases from J; bases unmatched to any gene: 7. The CDR3 is 15 amino acids. The DNA of the CDR3 is TGTGCCAGCAGCCAAGACAGGGGGTTAAAGCAGACCCAGTACTTC. It codes for CASSQDRGLKQTQYF.

This clonotype was seen only a few times. The rearrangement links TRBV23-1 to TRBJ2-7; perhaps TRBD1 as D (5 bases). TRBV23-1 is an ORF, with its function uncertain. This CDR3 has 14 residues. The V end lost 1 base, the J end lost 1 base, and 8 bases lay between the germline ends. The CDR3 nucleotides read TGCGCCAGCAGTCAATGGGGCAGGTCCTACGAGCAGTACTTC. Amino acids: CASSQWGRSYEQYF.

The CDR3 spells CASSIGRRPHEQYF. The CDR3 coding sequence is TGTGCCAGCAGCATCGGACGCCGCCCCCACGAGCAGTACTTC. This chain links TRBV13 with TRBJ2-7, with D unclear. V dropped 5 bases and J dropped 5 bases, with 16 bases sitting between them. Germline assignment: CDR1 PRHDT and CDR2 FYEKMQ (reference sequence). This CDR3 comprises 14 residues.